This passage covers 12 T cell receptor beta chains from one sample sequenced in a study of shared clonotypes between healthy human individuals. TCRdb's copy holds only in-frame clones and misses some; the assay was immunoSEQ multiplex PCR. The sample comprises a few million clones, over 90% of which are singletons, and 0.39% rests with the top ten. Material for sequencing was naive CD4+ T cells from PBMCs. As to subset: CD45RA+ positively selected. The receptors were gathered from a man between 18 and 29 years old in good health. Some clones in this sample may be carry-over from other donors' samples.

This chain links TRBV6-6 with TRBJ2-1, with 11 bases that match TRBD1. CDR1 and CDR2 (germline): MNHNY, SVGAGI (reference sequence). The CDR3 has 16 residues. After removal of 1 base from V and 6 bases from J, the junction contained 5 bases not matched to a gene. The CDR3 sequence is CASSYYGTGGTNEQFF. As DNA, the CDR3 is TGTGCCAGCAGTTACTACGGGACAGGGGGAACCAATGAGCAGTTCTTC.

V is TRBV19 and J is TRBJ2-3; TRBD2 agrees at 7 bases. The CDR3 consists of 14 residues. The germline gives CDR1 LNHDA, CDR2 SQIVND (reference sequence). The V and J ends lost 5 bases and 4 bases, in that order; junction bases with no gene match: 6. The CDR3: CASSPGLGADTQYF. In nucleotides, the CDR3 is TGTGCCAGTAGTCCAGGACTAGGCGCAGATACGCAGTATTTT.

V gene TRBV5-1 combines with J gene TRBJ2-7, with D unresolved. This CDR3 is built from 12 residues. V was pared by 4 bases and J by 12 bases, with 17 bases between. CDR1 and CDR2 (germline): SGHRS, YFSETQ. The CDR3 protein is CASSLEENLLYF. For the CDR3, the DNA is TGCGCCAGCAGCCTGGAAGAAAACTTGCTGTACTTC.

V gene TRBV18 combines with J gene TRBJ2-3, with D unclear. This CDR3 region has 15 residues. Germline assignment: CDR1 KGHSH and CDR2 LQKENI. V lost 0 bases, J lost 3 bases, and 10 bases lay in between. In DNA, the CDR3 is TGTGCCAGCTCACCACCGGGAAGTCGTACAGATACGCAGTATTTT. Amino acids: CASSPPGSRTDTQYF.

The J gene is TRBJ2-1, the V gene TRBV6-1, with a tentative D call TRBD2 (6 bases). The V and J ends lost 1 base and 7 bases respectively, with 11 bases between them. CDR3 length equals 14 residues. Germline V gene lookup returns CDR1 MNHNS and CDR2 SASEGT. The CDR3 DNA is TGTGCCAGCAGTGAAGTGGCAGGGAGGAATGAGCAGTTCTTC. The encoded protein is CASSEVAGRNEQFF.

This clone was detected only once. The rearrangement joins TRBV4-1 to TRBJ2-1; 7 nucleotides match TRBD2. Germline CDR1 and CDR2: MGHRA and YSYEKL. With V trimmed by 5 bases and J by 9 bases, 10 bases remained unmatched. The CDR3 contains 14 residues. CDR3 protein: CASSNVSPGGEQFF. CDR3 nucleotide sequence: TGCGCCAGCAGCAATGTATCTCCGGGAGGTGAGCAGTTCTTC.

The chain uses TRBV14 and TRBJ1-2; D gene uncertain. CDR3 length: 13 amino acids. Trimming stripped 4 bases from V and 8 bases from J, with 14 bases between. Germline V lookup: CDR1 SGHDN, CDR2 FVKESK. The CDR3 sequence: CASSRKDFGGYTF. The CDR3 nucleotides are TGTGCCAGCAGCCGAAAAGATTTCGGGGGCTACACCTTC. Full variable domain (rest looked up from reference TRBV14 and TRBJ1-2): EAGVTQFPSHSVIEKGQTVTLRCDPISGHDNLYWYRRVMGKEIKFLLHFVKESKQDESGMPNNRFLAERTGGTYSTLKVQPAELEDSGVYFCASSRKDFGGYTFGSGTRLTVV.

The gene calls are TRBV7-9 and TRBJ1-1, with TRBD1 matching 7 bases. V lost 5 bases and J lost 1; bases outside the gene matches: 13. In germline, CDR1 is SEHNR, CDR2 FQNEAQ (reference sequence). The CDR3 consists of 17 residues. The CDR3 DNA sequence: TGTGCCAGCAGCCCACAGTTGGTAGGGGGCAGGAACACTGAAGCTTTCTTT. Protein product: CASSPQLVGGRNTEAFF.

The rearrangement uses TRBV18 and TRBJ2-7, with TRBD2 matching over 9 bases. The CDR3 runs 16 residues. The germline gives CDR1 KGHSH, CDR2 LQKENI. V lost 3 bases, J lost 3 bases, and 9 bases stayed unmatched. CDR3 in DNA: TGTGCCAGCTCACCCCGTGATAGCGGGGGACTCTACGAGCAGTACTTC. Translating it yields CASSPRDSGGLYEQYF.

V usage is TRBV2 and J usage is TRBJ2-1; D remains unclear. The CDR3 has 13 amino acids. V lost 5 bases and J lost 9, with 14 bases in between. Germline CDR1 and CDR2: SNHLY and FYNNEI. The CDR3 coding sequence is TGTGCCAGCAGTAACCCTAGTAGGAGTGAGCAGTTCTTC. It is translated as CASSNPSRSEQFF. The complete variable domain, with remaining parts taken from reference TRBV2 and TRBJ2-1, reads EPEVTQTPSHQVTQMGQEVILRCVPISNHLYFYWYRQILGQKVEFLVSFYNNEISEKSEIFDDQFSVERPDGSNFTLKIRSTKLEDSAMYFCASSNPSRSEQFFGPGTRLTVL.

This clone has just one count. The sample carries other DNA sequences with the same CDR3. This sequence joins TRBV4-3 and TRBJ1-2; D not certain. The CDR3 is 13 amino acids. CDR1 LGHNA and CDR2 YSLEER come from the germline V gene. V lost 0 bases, J lost 4 bases, and 6 bases lay in between. In DNA form, the CDR3 reads TGCGCCAGCAGCCAAGATCGGACCTATGGCTACACCTTC. It yields the protein CASSQDRTYGYTF.

The gene calls are TRBV2 and TRBJ2-4; TRBD2 agrees at 7 bases. Unmatched junction bases numbered 6, after V lost 3 bases and J lost 7 bases. The CDR3 is made up of 14 amino acids. Germline CDR1 reads SNHLY; CDR2 reads FYNNEI. The CDR3, as DNA: TGTGCCAGCAGTGATAAAGCGGGACTGAACATTCAGTACTTC. Translating gives CASSDKAGLNIQYF.